This T cell receptor beta chain was obtained from a study of T cells after yellow fever vaccination. Findings and limits, study-wide: It was the secondary response that reached its peak faster, day 5 versus 15, but it was weaker. A small proportion of clonotypes was detected in both the CD4 and CD8 compartments.

Worth noting for this clonotype: Its antigen is undetermined.

It was through 5'RACE template switching that TCR cDNA was made, with a universal primer site and UMIs added. TCRdb analysed the 5' RACE reads with MiXCR anew, one entry per CDR3 protein. In the table there are some 200,000 distinct CDR3 sequences, 9.5% to 12% of which are singletons. The TCR was taken from a man younger than 30 who received the YFV17D yellow fever vaccine. Sequencing was performed on CD8+ T cells sorted from PBMCs, taken 15 days after the yellow fever booster vaccination.

This chain's CDR3 is CASSLDSSYEQYV. For the CDR3, the DNA is TGTGCCAGCAGCCTCGACAGTTCCTACGAGCAGTACGTC. The gene calls are TRBV7-9 and TRBJ2-7, with D perhaps TRBD1 (5 bases). Germline V gives CDR1 SEHNR, CDR2 FQNEAQ (reference sequence). With 5 bases removed from V and 1 base from J, the gap between germline ends came to 9 bases. The CDR3 length is 13 residues.